Listed here are 8 T cell receptor beta chains from one sample, sequenced in a study of cytomegalovirus exposure and HLA in healthy donors. Assay: immunoSEQ multiplex PCR; the TCRdb copy retains only in-frame clones and omits some. The sample holds 120,000 to 150,000 clones, around nine tenths seen once. Sequencing used PBMCs. The receptors here all came from a woman between 18 and 29 years old in good health and CMV-seropositive.

The J gene is TRBJ2-7, the V gene TRBV14, with D tentatively TRBD1 (6 bases). Germline V lookup: CDR1 SGHDN, CDR2 FVKESK. V was shortened by 2 bases and J by 1 base, with 12 bases between the two germline ends. This CDR3 comprises 15 residues. CDR3 protein: CASSQFQGLSYEQYF. The CDR3 DNA reads TGTGCCAGCAGCCAATTCCAGGGGCTTTCCTACGAGCAGTACTTC.

The V gene is TRBV2, the J gene TRBJ2-7, with 12 bases aligning to TRBD2. V trimming: 8 bases; J trimming: 2 bases; junction bases outside the gene matches: 10. Germline values: CDR1 SNHLY, CDR2 FYNNEI. The CDR3 consists of 16 residues. In nucleotides, the CDR3 is TGTGCCAGCGGGAAACGACTAGCGGGGGACCCCTACGAGCAGTACTTC. Its translation is CASGKRLAGDPYEQYF.

The chain combines TRBV6-5 with TRBJ2-3; 7 nucleotides line up with TRBD1. The CDR3 runs to 13 residues. Germline V CDR1 and CDR2: MNHEY, SVGAGI. With V trimmed by 6 bases and J by 6 bases, 6 bases remained unmatched. The CDR3 nucleotides read TGTGCCAGCAGGACAGGGTTCTTGGATACGCAGTATTTT. Its translation: CASRTGFLDTQYF.

This chain links TRBV4-2 with TRBJ1-1, with no clear D. V shed 0 bases and J shed 0 bases, with 5 bases lying between them. Looked up from germline, CDR1 is LGHNA and CDR2 is YNFKEQ. The CDR3 is made up of 14 amino acids. CDR3 protein: CASSQDRMNTEAFF. The CDR3 nucleotides are TGTGCCAGCAGCCAAGACAGGATGAACACTGAAGCTTTCTTT.

The V call is TRBV6-5, the J call TRBJ1-5, with TRBD1 matching 8 bases. In germline, CDR1 is MNHEY, CDR2 SVGAGI. The CDR3 contains 15 residues. V shed 5 bases, J shed 4 bases, and the junction held 7 bases outside the gene matches. The CDR3: CASSLDRGGNQPQHF. The CDR3 DNA sequence: TGTGCCAGCAGTCTCGACAGGGGCGGGAATCAGCCCCAGCATTTT.

The chain combines TRBV7-8 with TRBJ2-6; the D gene is possibly TRBD2 (5 bases). Trimming cost V 11 bases and J 0 bases, with 11 bases left between them. Germline V gene data show CDR1 as SGHVS and CDR2 as FQNEAQ. The CDR3 is 14 amino acids. The CDR3 region is CAQEEVSGANVLTF. The DNA of the CDR3 is TGTGCCCAGGAGGAGGTCTCTGGGGCCAACGTCCTGACTTTC.

In regard to this clone: The germline gene is not matched at one end of the junction; a read error may be the cause. The rearrangement joins TRBV7-7 to TRBJ2-5, with TRBD2 matching over 9 bases. The CDR3 covers 15 residues. CDR1 and CDR2 (germline): SSHAT, FNYEAQ (reference sequence). CDR3 sequence reads: CASSLGLAYKETQYF. CDR3 DNA: TGTGCTAGCAGCTTAGGACTAGCGTACAAAGAGACCCAGTACTTC.

CDR3 coding DNA: TGTGCCAGCAGTCCCGGTCCTCGAGATGAAAAACTGTTTTTT. Protein product: CASSPGPRDEKLFF. This chain links TRBV6-1 with TRBJ1-4; D gene ambiguous. Per the germline V gene, CDR1 is MNHNS and CDR2 is SASEGT. The CDR3 has 14 amino acids. Trimming removed 5 bases from V and 6 bases from J, with 13 bases in between.